The text below deals with one TCR beta chain. The target antigen is unknown. This sample is part of a study of post-analysis software for immune sequencing data. General study findings and limits: Under F measure analysis, samples from one preparation batch co-clustered strongly. Patients used about five TRBV segments, including TRBV5-6, TRBV5-1 and TRBV20-1, more often than controls.

V gave up 7 bases and J gave up 2 bases; unmatched junction bases: 1. The CDR3 is 13 residues long. Included in the TCR beta cDNA libraries were unique molecular identifiers. In TCRdb, the PCR reads were re-called with MiXCR into one record per CDR3 protein. Counted here are approximately 440,000 distinct CDR3 sequences, over 35% occurring once; the ten biggest clones make up about 12%. Source material: blood. This chain uses TRBV12-3 or TRBV12-4 with TRBJ2-1, with 8 bases identical to TRBD1. The source is a girl aged 5-17 years with multiple sclerosis. In DNA form, the CDR3 reads TGTGCCAGCAAGACAGGGGCCTACAATGAGCAGTTCTTC. It yields the protein CASKTGAYNEQFF.